Listed below are T cell receptor beta chains from one sample, sequenced in a study of blood T cell repertoires in COVID-19. Only in-frame clones appear in the TCRdb table, and some are missing; sequencing was by immunoSEQ multiplex PCR. The repertoire holds roughly 150,000 clones, with roughly 84% as singletons. Sequenced material: peripheral blood. Every receptor here comes from a woman between 45 and 60 years old in a cohort sampled during active or convalescent COVID-19. CDR3s include the opening cysteine and the closing phenylalanine or tryptophan. The order of the fields is CDR3 protein, V gene, J gene, D gene. The D gene is left open where the match is weak.

cdr3_aa: CASNRGRGTEAFF
v_call: TRBV30
j_call: TRBJ1-1
d_call: TRBD1

cdr3_aa: CASSLAARGVGGYTF
v_call: TRBV7-2
j_call: TRBJ1-2
d_call: .

cdr3_aa: CASSDVGTGNEKLFF
v_call: TRBV6-1
j_call: TRBJ1-4
d_call: TRBD1

cdr3_aa: CASRRNTEAFF
v_call: TRBV3-1/TRBV3-2
j_call: TRBJ1-1
d_call: .

cdr3_aa: CASSIRPGANYGYTF
v_call: TRBV19
j_call: TRBJ1-2
d_call: .

cdr3_aa: CASSIRGSTNTEAFF
v_call: TRBV19
j_call: TRBJ1-1
d_call: .

cdr3_aa: CASSWDSNRAGELFF
v_call: TRBV6-2/TRBV6-3
j_call: TRBJ2-2
d_call: .

cdr3_aa: CASSFLGLQVRQPQHF
v_call: TRBV28
j_call: TRBJ1-5
d_call: .

cdr3_aa: CASSRLDSVSGNTIYF
v_call: TRBV14
j_call: TRBJ1-3
d_call: .

cdr3_aa: CASSVWERVGETQYF
v_call: TRBV9
j_call: TRBJ2-5
d_call: .

cdr3_aa: CASSKVSQAINEKLFF
v_call: TRBV21-1
j_call: TRBJ1-4
d_call: .

cdr3_aa: CASSPWTGYEQYF
v_call: TRBV4-1
j_call: TRBJ2-7
d_call: .